Each of the 8 T cell receptor beta chains below was sequenced from the same sample in a study. Treg sorting used a CD4+CD25+CD127-/low gate. TCRdb re-analysed the 5' RACE reads in MiXCR, keeping a single row per CDR3 protein. The sample carries 35,000 to 55,000 distinct CDR3 sequences, roughly 23% recorded once. The sample comprised Tregs sorted from a lymph node. The receptors were sampled from a female donor with breast cancer.

The genes are TRBV7-3 and TRBJ1-1, with D maybe TRBD1 (5 bases). The V end lost 1 base, the J end lost 6 bases, and 9 bases lay between the germline ends. The germline CDR1 and CDR2 sequences are SGHTA and FQGTGA. CDR3 size: 13 residues. The CDR3 loop reads CASSLMGGSEAFF. The CDR3 DNA is TGTGCCAGCAGCTTAATGGGGGGGTCTGAAGCTTTCTTT.

Turning to this clonotype: This sequence may be a read error, since a much larger clone differs from it by one base. The V call is TRBV28, the J call TRBJ2-1, with a possible D match to TRBD1 (5 bases). Germline V gives CDR1 MDHEN, CDR2 SYDVKM. This CDR3 is built from 14 residues. The CDR3 region is CTSTQAGLGNERFF. For the CDR3, the DNA is TGTACATCAACCCAGGCAGGGTTGGGGAATGAGCGGTTCTTC.

This clonotype was detected a few times. The chain combines TRBV15 with TRBJ1-5; D call uncertain. Germline V gene lookup returns CDR1 LNHNV and CDR2 YYDKDF (reference sequence). The V end was cut by 6 bases, the J end by 3 bases, with 9 bases between. This CDR3 comprises 13 residues. This chain's CDR3 is CATRGSDNQPQHF. The CDR3 region has the DNA TGTGCCACCAGGGGGAGTGACAATCAGCCCCAGCATTTT. The full variable domain, with the rest looked up from reference TRBV15 and TRBJ1-5, is DAMVIQNPRYQVTQFGKPVTLSCSQTLNHNVMYWYQQKSSQAPKLLFHYYDKDFNNEADTPDNFQSRRPNTSFCFLDIRSPGLGDTAMYLCATRGSDNQPQHFGDGTRLSIL.

This clonotype has a handful of counts. This chain joins TRBV30 and TRBJ1-1; unclear D gene. The CDR3 runs 11 residues. Germline V lookup: CDR1 GTSNPN, CDR2 SVGIG (reference sequence). Between the trimmed V and J ends, which lost 8 bases and 6 bases, there was a span of 13 bases. The CDR3 bases are TGTGCCGGGAAGCCGGTTGCTGAAGCTTTCTTT. This sequence encodes CAGKPVAEAFF.

This clonotype was recorded at least ten times. V is TRBV20-1 and J is TRBJ1-4, with 9 positions matching TRBD1. With V trimmed by 6 bases and J by 8 bases, 13 bases remained unmatched. Germline V gives CDR1 DFQATT, CDR2 SNEGSKA (reference sequence). CDR3 length: 15 amino acids. This CDR3 is CSASNGQGNREKLFF. For the CDR3, the DNA is TGCAGTGCATCGAACGGACAGGGGAATAGGGAAAAACTGTTTTTT.

This chain links TRBV14 with TRBJ2-7; TRBD2 is a possible D gene (5 bases). This CDR3 contains 15 residues. Germline values: CDR1 SGHDN, CDR2 FVKESK. Trimming took off 4 bases at V and 0 bases at J, with 13 bases between the two ends. The CDR3 region has the DNA TGTGCCAGCAGCCCCGGACTTCCTTACTCCTACGAGCAGTACTTC. As protein: CASSPGLPYSYEQYF. Full variable domain (remainder filled in from reference TRBV14 and TRBJ2-7): EAGVTQFPSHSVIEKGQTVTLRCDPISGHDNLYWYRRVMGKEIKFLLHFVKESKQDESGMPNNRFLAERTGGTYSTLKVQPAELEDSGVYFCASSPGLPYSYEQYFGPGTRLTVT.

This clonotype was detected many times. J is TRBJ1-1 and V is TRBV29-1; weak D call: TRBD1 (5 bases). The CDR3 is made up of 13 amino acids. Germline V gene data show CDR1 as SQVTM and CDR2 as ANQGSEA. V dropped 7 bases and J dropped 0 bases, with 12 bases sitting between them. The CDR3 is CSAGHLMNTEAFF. The CDR3, as DNA: TGCAGCGCCGGACACCTCATGAACACTGAAGCTTTCTTT.

This clonotype was seen many times. The J gene is TRBJ1-1, the V gene TRBV7-2; D uncertain. Germline CDR1 and CDR2: SGHTA and FQGNSA. The CDR3 runs to 14 residues. The germline V and J ends were trimmed by 3 bases and 0 bases, with 8 bases remaining between them. CDR3 protein: CASSFKLMNTEAFF. Written as DNA, the CDR3 is TGTGCCAGCAGCTTTAAGTTAATGAACACTGAAGCTTTCTTT. The complete variable domain, with remaining parts taken from reference TRBV7-2 and TRBJ1-1, reads GAGVSQSPSNKVTEKGKDVELRCDPISGHTALYWYRQSLGQGLEFLIYFQGNSAPDKSGLPSDRFSAERTGGSVSTLTIQRTQQEDSAVYLCASSFKLMNTEAFFGQGTRLTVV.